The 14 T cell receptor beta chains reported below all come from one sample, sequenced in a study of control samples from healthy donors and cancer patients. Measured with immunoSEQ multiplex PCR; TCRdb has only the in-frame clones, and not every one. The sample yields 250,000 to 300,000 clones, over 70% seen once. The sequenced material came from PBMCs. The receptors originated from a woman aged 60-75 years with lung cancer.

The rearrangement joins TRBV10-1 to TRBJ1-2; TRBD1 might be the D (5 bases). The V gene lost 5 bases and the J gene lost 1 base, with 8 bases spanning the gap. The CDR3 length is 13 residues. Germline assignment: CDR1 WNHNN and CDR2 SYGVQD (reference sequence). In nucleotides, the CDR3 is TGCGCCAGCAGTACAGGAATTAACTATGGCTACACCTTC. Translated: CASSTGINYGYTF.

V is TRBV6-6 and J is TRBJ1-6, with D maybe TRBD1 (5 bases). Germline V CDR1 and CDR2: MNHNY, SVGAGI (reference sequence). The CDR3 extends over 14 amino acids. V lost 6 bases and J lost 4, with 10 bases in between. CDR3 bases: TGTGCCAGCAGCCGGGGACTATATAATTCACCCCTCCACTTT. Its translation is CASSRGLYNSPLHF.

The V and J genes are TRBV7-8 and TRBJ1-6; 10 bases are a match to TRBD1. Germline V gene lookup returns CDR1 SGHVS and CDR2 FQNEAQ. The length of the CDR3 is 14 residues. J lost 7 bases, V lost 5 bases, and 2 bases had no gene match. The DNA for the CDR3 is TGTGCCAGCAGCCGGGGACAGGGGAATTCACCCCTCCACTTT. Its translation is CASSRGQGNSPLHF.

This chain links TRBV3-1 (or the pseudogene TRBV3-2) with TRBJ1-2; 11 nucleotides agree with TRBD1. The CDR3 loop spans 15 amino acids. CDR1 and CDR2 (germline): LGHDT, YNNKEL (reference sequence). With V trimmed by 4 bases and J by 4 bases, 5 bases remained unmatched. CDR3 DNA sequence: TGTGCCAGCAGCCGGACAGGGGGCGCGGGCTATGGCTACACCTTC. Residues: CASSRTGGAGYGYTF.

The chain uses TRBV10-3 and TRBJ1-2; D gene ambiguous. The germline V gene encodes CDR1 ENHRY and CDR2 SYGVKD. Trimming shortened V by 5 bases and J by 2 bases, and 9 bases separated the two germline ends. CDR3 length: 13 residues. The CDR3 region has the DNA TGTGCCATCAGTTTAGATGAAAACTATGGCTACACCTTC. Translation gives CAISLDENYGYTF.

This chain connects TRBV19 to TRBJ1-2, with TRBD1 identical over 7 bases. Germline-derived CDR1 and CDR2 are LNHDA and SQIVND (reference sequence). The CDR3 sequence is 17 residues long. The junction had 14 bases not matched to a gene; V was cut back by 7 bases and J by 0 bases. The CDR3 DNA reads TGTGCCAGTACTCCCTCGGGACAGCATCTCACTAACTATGGCTACACCTTC. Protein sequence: CASTPSGQHLTNYGYTF.

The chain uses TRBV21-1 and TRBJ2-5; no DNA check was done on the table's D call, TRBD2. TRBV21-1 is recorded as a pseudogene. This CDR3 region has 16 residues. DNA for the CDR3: TGTGCCAGCAACCTACTACGGCGTAGCGGGCGAGAGACCCAGTACTTC. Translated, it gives CASNLLRRSGRETQYF.

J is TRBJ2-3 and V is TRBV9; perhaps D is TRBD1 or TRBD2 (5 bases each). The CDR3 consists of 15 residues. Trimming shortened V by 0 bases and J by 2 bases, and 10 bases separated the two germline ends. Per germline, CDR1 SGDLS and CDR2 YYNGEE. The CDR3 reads CASSVEPGPTDTQYF. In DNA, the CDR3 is TGTGCCAGCAGCGTAGAACCGGGGCCCACAGATACGCAGTATTTT.

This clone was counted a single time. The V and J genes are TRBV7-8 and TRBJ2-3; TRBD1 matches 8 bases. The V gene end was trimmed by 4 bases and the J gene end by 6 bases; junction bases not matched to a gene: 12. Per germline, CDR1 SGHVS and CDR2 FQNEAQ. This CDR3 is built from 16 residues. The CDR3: CASSSGQDISSDTQYF. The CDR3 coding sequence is TGTGCCAGCAGCTCGGGACAGGACATTTCATCGGATACGCAGTATTTT.

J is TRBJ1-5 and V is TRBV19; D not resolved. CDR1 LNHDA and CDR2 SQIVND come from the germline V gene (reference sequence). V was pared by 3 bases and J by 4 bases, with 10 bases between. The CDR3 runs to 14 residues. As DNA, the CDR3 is TGTGCCAGTAGTATTCCGTGGGCGAATCAGCCCCAGCATTTT. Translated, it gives CASSIPWANQPQHF.

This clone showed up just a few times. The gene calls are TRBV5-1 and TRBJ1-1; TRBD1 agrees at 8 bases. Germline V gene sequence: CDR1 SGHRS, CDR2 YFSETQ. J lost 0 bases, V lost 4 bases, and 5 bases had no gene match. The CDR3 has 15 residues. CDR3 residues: CASSGTTGVNTEAFF. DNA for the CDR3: TGCGCCAGCAGCGGAACGACAGGGGTGAACACTGAAGCTTTCTTT.

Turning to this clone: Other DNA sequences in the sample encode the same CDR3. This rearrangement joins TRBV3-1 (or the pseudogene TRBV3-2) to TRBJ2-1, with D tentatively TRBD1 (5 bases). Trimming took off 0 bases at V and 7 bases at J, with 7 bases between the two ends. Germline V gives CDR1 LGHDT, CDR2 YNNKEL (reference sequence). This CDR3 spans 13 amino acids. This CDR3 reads CASSQDRVNEQFF. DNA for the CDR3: TGTGCCAGCAGCCAAGACAGGGTGAATGAGCAGTTCTTC.

The CDR3 DNA follows: TGTGCCAGTAGTATCTGGCTCCTAAACAGGGGGCCAGAGACCCAGTACTTC. As protein: CASSIWLLNRGPETQYF. The V and J genes are TRBV19 and TRBJ2-5, with 9 nucleotides matching TRBD1. The trim removed 3 bases at V and 4 bases at J, leaving 12 bases unmatched. CDR1 is LNHDA and CDR2 is SQIVND in the germline V gene (reference sequence). The CDR3 is made up of 17 amino acids. Complete variable domain (other parts from reference TRBV19 and TRBJ2-5): DGGITQSPKYLFRKEGQNVTLSCEQNLNHDAMYWYRQDPGQGLRLIYYSQIVNDFQKGDIAEGYSVSREKKESFPLTVTSAQKNPTAFYLCASSIWLLNRGPETQYFGPGTRLLVL.

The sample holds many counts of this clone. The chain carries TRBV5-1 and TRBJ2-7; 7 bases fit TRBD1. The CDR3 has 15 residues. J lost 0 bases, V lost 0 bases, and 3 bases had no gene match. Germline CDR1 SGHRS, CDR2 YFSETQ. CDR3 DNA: TGCGCCAGCAGCTTGGCCGGGACAGCCTCCTACGAGCAGTACTTC. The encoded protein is CASSLAGTASYEQYF.